This TCR beta chain was documented in a study of OX40 agonist ivuxolimab in advanced cancers. TCRdb keeps only in-frame clones here, not all; method: immunoSEQ multiplex PCR. The profile shows about 41,000 clones, 70% to 85% of them singletons. Autoimmune disease history or systemic immunosuppression led to patient exclusion. Sampling of blood occurred at baseline, cycle 4 day 1, and cycle 7 day 1. The CDR3 runs 14 residues. Deletions cut 0 bases from V and 7 bases from J, with 10 bases between. Per the germline V gene, CDR1 is SGDLS and CDR2 is YYNGEE. Sequences were derived from CD4+ or CD8+ T cells sorted from blood, sampled in a trial of the OX40 agonist ivuxolimab. The chain uses TRBV9 and TRBJ1-4; D unresolved. The sequence was obtained from an adult with an advanced solid tumor such as melanoma, head and neck, liver or kidney cancer. In DNA, the CDR3 is TGTGCCAGCAGCGTAGACGGGCGGGGTGAAAAACTGTTTTTT. Encoded protein: CASSVDGRGEKLFF.